One sample yielded the 17 T cell receptor beta chains listed below, sequenced in a study of cytomegalovirus exposure and HLA in healthy donors (dated by TCRdb to about 2017). The library was built by means of the immunoSEQ multiplex PCR assay. The multiplex PCR relied on a mix of 60 forward primers for TCR Vbeta segments and 13 reverse primers for TCR Jbeta segments. In TCRdb, the immuneACCESS table is reduced to in-frame sequences with V and J assigned. These tables do not hold every clone; where another copy was compared, an unresolved V gene accounts for under half, and the others remain unexplained. The sample includes around 140,000 clones, with just over 65% observed a single time. The ten largest clones capture roughly 6% of the sample. Sequencing was performed on PBMCs. These receptors were taken from a woman aged 55-69 years in good health and CMV-seronegative.

There are a few counts of this clone. This chain connects TRBV7-8 to TRBJ2-1; TRBD1 agrees at 11 bases. The V and J ends lost 4 bases and 6 bases, in that order; junction bases with no gene match: 8. This CDR3 has 16 residues. In germline, CDR1 is SGHVS, CDR2 FQNEAQ. The CDR3 region has the DNA TGTGCCAGCAGCTCTACGGACAGGGGGCTGTTCAATGAGCAGTTCTTC. Amino acids: CASSSTDRGLFNEQFF.

The chain combines TRBV9 with TRBJ2-2, with D hard to call. This CDR3 is 15 amino acids long. V dropped 2 bases and J dropped 1 base, with 9 bases sitting between them. Looked up from germline, CDR1 is SGDLS and CDR2 is YYNGEE. The CDR3 DNA sequence: TGTGCCAGCAGCGTGTTGGGCCGGAACACCGGGGAGCTGTTTTTT. As protein: CASSVLGRNTGELFF. The variable domain in full, completed from reference TRBV9 and TRBJ2-2, reads DSGVTQTPKHLITATGQRVTLRCSPRSGDLSVYWYQQSLDQGLQFLIQYYNGEERAKGNILERFSAQQFPDLHSELNLSSLELGDSALYFCASSVLGRNTGELFFGEGSRLTVL.

This clone was detected only once. The chain recombines TRBV28 with TRBJ2-7; TRBD1 might be the D (6 bases). CDR3 length: 17 residues. Trimming stripped 6 bases from V and 2 bases from J, with 23 bases between. The germline gives CDR1 MDHEN, CDR2 SYDVKM. The CDR3 nucleotides read TGTGCCAGCAGCCCCCCATTGGGGGCCCGATTCACCTACGAGCAGTACTTC. It specifies CASSPPLGARFTYEQYF.

The J gene is TRBJ2-6, the V gene TRBV7-2; D might be TRBD1 (5 bases). The ends were cut back, 5 bases at V and 0 bases at J, with 14 bases in the middle. Germline CDR1 reads SGHTA; CDR2 reads FQGNSA. The length of the CDR3 is 17 residues. The CDR3 DNA sequence: TGTGCCAGCAGCCCACTCAGGGTTACCTCTGGGGCCAACGTCCTGACTTTC. Encoded protein: CASSPLRVTSGANVLTF.

The chain carries TRBV9 and TRBJ1-1; 8 bases are shared with TRBD1. CDR1 and CDR2 (germline): SGDLS, YYNGEE. With V trimmed by 3 bases and J by 0 bases, 1 base remained unmatched. The length of the CDR3 is 14 residues. The CDR3 is CASSGQGLNTEAFF. The CDR3 nucleotides read TGTGCCAGCAGCGGACAGGGGTTGAACACTGAAGCTTTCTTT.

V and J are TRBV27 and TRBJ2-6; 12 bases match TRBD2. Germline V gene sequence: CDR1 MNHEY, CDR2 SMNVEV (reference sequence). J was trimmed by 3 bases and V by 1 base; bases with no gene match: 10. The CDR3 runs to 20 residues. The CDR3 DNA sequence: TGTGCCAGCAGTTTATACGTGACTAGCGGGGGAGGATTTGGGGCCAACGTCCTGACTTTC. It codes for CASSLYVTSGGGFGANVLTF.

The chain employs TRBV7-9 and TRBJ2-5, with 7 bases aligning to TRBD1. V shed 1 base and J 6 bases; nucleotides not matched to a gene: 8. The CDR3 has 15 residues. In germline, CDR1 is SEHNR, CDR2 FQNEAQ (reference sequence). The CDR3 DNA sequence: TGTGCCAGCAGCTTAGGGGGCTGGGACAGACAGACCCAGTACTTC. Its translation is CASSLGGWDRQTQYF.

This clone came up a few times. The chain combines TRBV7-7 with TRBJ2-2, with a tentative D call TRBD1 (6 bases). The CDR3 length is 16 residues. Germline loops: CDR1 SSHAT, CDR2 FNYEAQ (reference sequence). Trimming took off 1 base at V and 5 bases at J, with 14 bases between the two ends. CDR3 sequence reads: CASSLGAGAGTGELFF. CDR3 nucleotide sequence: TGTGCCAGCAGCTTAGGGGCAGGGGCAGGGACCGGGGAGCTGTTTTTT.

The rearrangement joins TRBV7-8 to TRBJ1-2; D is possibly TRBD1 (5 bases). Germline CDR1 is SGHVS and CDR2 is FQNEAQ. V was shortened by 3 bases and J by 2 bases, with 7 bases between the two germline ends. There are 13 residues in the CDR3. CDR3 sequence reads: CASSLGGNYGYTF. DNA for the CDR3: TGTGCCAGCAGCTTGGGGGGGAACTATGGCTACACCTTC.

This chain connects TRBV28 to TRBJ1-2; 8 bases fit TRBD1. CDR1 and CDR2 from the germline V gene are MDHEN and SYDVKM. J gave up 4 bases and V 5 bases, and 18 bases lay outside the gene matches. The CDR3 loop spans 18 amino acids. CDR3 protein: CASSPMQGQGALRYGYTF. Written as DNA, the CDR3 is TGTGCCAGCAGTCCGATGCAGGGCCAGGGGGCATTGCGCTATGGCTACACCTTC.

V is TRBV5-6 and J is TRBJ2-5, with a tentative D call TRBD1 (5 bases). Germline V CDR1 and CDR2: SGHDT, YYEEEE. The CDR3 is 14 amino acids. V shed 4 bases and J shed 2 bases, with 12 bases lying between them. DNA for the CDR3: TGTGCCAGCAGCCGAGTGGGGCCGCAAGAGACCCAGTACTTC. Its protein is CASSRVGPQETQYF.

This clone was recorded only once. The chain couples TRBV7-6 to TRBJ1-4, with a tentative D call TRBD1 (5 bases). This CDR3 region has 15 residues. Per germline, CDR1 SGHVS and CDR2 FNYEAQ. The V end was cut by 5 bases, the J end by 4 bases, with 14 bases between. CDR3 sequence (DNA): TGTGCCAGCAGCCGGGGACTCGGATATAATGAAAAACTGTTTTTT. Protein: CASSRGLGYNEKLFF.

The J gene is TRBJ1-2, the V gene TRBV2; the D is unclear. This CDR3 region has 12 residues. V was cut by 6 bases and J by 7 bases, with 12 bases left in between. The germline V gene encodes CDR1 SNHLY and CDR2 FYNNEI. The CDR3 nucleotides are TGTGCCAGCAGAAGGACTGCGTCTGGCTACACCTTC. Amino acid sequence: CASRRTASGYTF.

The chain joins TRBV19 to TRBJ2-3, with D unclear. Germline values: CDR1 LNHDA, CDR2 SQIVND (reference sequence). CDR3 size: 14 residues. Between the trimmed V and J ends, which lost 7 bases and 2 bases, there was a span of 13 bases. Here the CDR3 reads CASKVTSSTDTQYF. In nucleotides, the CDR3 is TGTGCCAGTAAGGTGACTTCCTCCACAGATACGCAGTATTTT.

The DNA for the CDR3 is TGTGCCAGCAGTTTTCCGGGGGGGACAGGGAATTCACCCCTCCACTTT. It encodes CASSFPGGTGNSPLHF. The chain links TRBV5-4 to TRBJ1-6, with TRBD1 identical over 9 bases. The length of the CDR3 is 16 residues. The germline gives CDR1 SGHNT, CDR2 YYREEE (reference sequence). V lost 5 bases, J lost 7 bases, and 10 bases stayed unmatched.

The V gene is TRBV6-6, the J gene TRBJ1-5; 7 nucleotides agree with TRBD1. V gave up 5 bases and J gave up 4 bases; unmatched junction bases: 8. The CDR3 runs to 15 residues. CDR1 MNHNY and CDR2 SVGAGI come from the germline V gene (reference sequence). In nucleotides, the CDR3 is TGTGCCAGCAGTCCCCCGGGACAGAGAAATCAGCCCCAGCATTTT. This codes for CASSPPGQRNQPQHF.

This chain connects TRBV7-6 to TRBJ2-1; 8 nucleotides line up with TRBD2. Trimming cost V 1 base and J 8 bases; bases outside gene matches: 10. CDR1 SGHVS and CDR2 FNYEAQ come from the germline V gene. CDR3 length: 16 amino acids. CDR3 bases: TGTGCCAGCAGCTTAGAACTAGCGGCGTCGGTGGATGAGCAGTTCTTC. Its protein is CASSLELAASVDEQFF.